This T cell receptor (beta chain) was sequenced during a study of blood T cell repertoires in COVID-19. Everyone who took part was roughly 18 to 100 years old, and they came from 24 US areas. This CDR3 region has 15 residues. Germline assignment: CDR1 GTSNPN and CDR2 SVGIG (reference sequence). Trimming removed 0 bases from V and 4 bases from J; junction bases left unmatched: 9. Here immunoSEQ multiplex PCR was the method, and the copy in TCRdb shows in-frame clones only, minus some. The table lists about 200,000 clones, just over 85% of them singletons. This TCR was recovered from a woman in her thirties or forties with acute COVID-19. Sequencing used PBMCs or T cells enriched from blood (not recorded which). The chain carries TRBV30 and TRBJ2-7; the match to TRBD2 covers 7 bases. As DNA, the CDR3 is TGTGCCTGGAGTGTATCGGGAGGACGCTCTTACGAGCAGTACTTC. It specifies CAWSVSGGRSYEQYF.